This record covers a single TCR beta chain. Other DNA sequences within the sample encode an identical CDR3. TCRdb's copy holds only in-frame clones and misses some; the assay was immunoSEQ multiplex PCR. The sample contains around 500,000 clones, over 60% of which appear only once. In germline, CDR1 is SGHRS, CDR2 YFSETQ. The CDR3 consists of 15 residues. The V and J ends lost 2 bases and 5 bases, in that order; junction bases with no gene match: 7. These data are taken from a study of shared clonotypes between healthy human individuals. This receptor was obtained from a middle-aged woman in good health. Some clones in this sample may be carry-over from other donors' samples. The sample comprised PBMCs. This rearrangement joins TRBV5-1 to TRBJ2-1, with TRBD2 matching over 7 bases. The CDR3 loop is CASSLAASGDNEQFF. CDR3 sequence (DNA): TGCGCCAGCAGCTTAGCGGCTAGCGGAGACAATGAGCAGTTCTTC.